These T cell receptor beta chains were read from a single sample in a study of T cells in localized non-small cell lung cancer. Method: immunoSEQ multiplex PCR; TCRdb's copy keeps in-frame clones and lacks some. The table shows about 21,000 clones, with roughly 87% occurring only once. The specimen comprised peripheral blood mononuclear cells, sampled before any cancer treatment. The receptors were gathered from a male donor at least 60 years old with stage II lung adenocarcinoma. Each CDR3 is given with its conserved first and last residue. The D gene is left open where the match is weak. The listing skips clone size in some rows; elsewhere it reads once, few, many or a size class.

>TRBJ1-2|NA|TRBV7-9|NA
CASSWEQGHGYTF
TGTGCCAGCAGCTGGGAACAGGGTCATGGCTACACCTTC
>TRBJ1-2|NA|TRBV29-1|NA
CSAKGASVYGYTF
TGCAGCGCCAAAGGGGCCAGCGTCTATGGCTACACCTTC
>TRBJ2-7|NA|TRBV28|TRBD2
CVHSSGSGYEQYF
TGTGTCCACTCTAGCGGGAGTGGGTACGAGCAGTACTTC
>TRBJ2-3|NA|TRBV7-9|TRBD1
CASSLGGGADTQYF
TGTGCCAGCAGCTTAGGAGGGGGCGCAGATACGCAGTATTTT
>TRBJ2-1|NA|TRBV19|NA
CASSGPGWGVNEQFF
TGTGCCAGTAGTGGACCGGGATGGGGGGTCAATGAGCAGTTCTTC
>TRBJ2-6|NA|TRBV7-2|NA
CASSPRGGPSGANVLTF
TGTGCCAGCAGCCCCCGAGGGGGGCCCTCTGGGGCCAACGTCCTGACTTTC
>TRBJ2-1|once|TRBV11-3|TRBD2
CASSSRSGVDNEQFF
TGTGCCAGCAGCTCACGAAGCGGGGTAGACAATGAGCAGTTCTTC
>TRBJ2-2|NA|TRBV5-4|NA
CASSLRGGELFF
TGTGCCAGCAGCTTGCGGGGCGGGGAGCTGTTTTTT
>TRBJ1-1|NA|TRBV28|NA
CASSPPSPNTEAFF
TGTGCCAGCAGCCCCCCGTCCCCGAACACTGAAGCTTTCTTT
>TRBJ1-2|NA|TRBV28|TRBD1
CASTSPRQGAAGYTF
TGTGCCAGCACATCCCCTAGACAGGGGGCAGCTGGCTACACCTTC
>TRBJ2-5|few|TRBV21-1|NA
CASSCPSWETQYF
TGTGCCAGCAGCTGTCCTAGTTGGGAGACCCAGTACTTC
>TRBJ2-7|NA|TRBV7-9|NA
CASTDSPFEQYF
TGTGCCAGTACGGACAGCCCATTCGAGCAGTACTTC
>TRBJ1-2|NA|TRBV4-1|NA
CASSHLYRARGDYGYTF
TGCGCCAGCAGCCACCTGTATAGGGCCAGGGGCGACTATGGCTACACCTTC
>TRBJ2-1|NA|TRBV28|NA
CASSLISWQFF
TGTGCCAGCAGTTTAATCAGTTGGCAGTTCTTC
>TRBJ1-2|NA|TRBV5-1|NA
CASSFTGALDGYTF
TGCGCCAGCAGTTTTACCGGGGCCCTAGATGGCTACACCTTC
>TRBJ2-2|NA|TRBV5-1|NA
CASSSGDGPDLISGELFF
TGCGCCAGCAGCTCGGGGGATGGCCCAGACTTAATTTCCGGGGAGCTGTTTTTT
>TRBJ1-3|NA|TRBV6-5|NA
CASSSGTPIENTIYF
TGTGCCAGCAGCTCCGGGACCCCCATAGAAAACACCATATATTTT
>TRBJ2-7|once|TRBV7-8|TRBD2
CASSLAAWGGTRDEQYF
TGTGCCAGCAGCTTAGCGGCGTGGGGCGGGACTAGGGACGAGCAGTACTTC
>TRBJ1-5|once|TRBV19|TRBD1
CASSPSGRGYYQPQHF
TGTGCCAGTAGCCCCTCGGGCAGGGGGTATTATCAGCCCCAGCATTTT
>TRBJ1-1|few|TRBV7-9|NA
CASSFDTEAFF
TGTGCCAGCAGTTTTGACACTGAAGCTTTCTTT
>TRBJ2-7|NA|TRBV7-9|NA
CASSLEISWYEQYF
TGTGCCAGCAGCTTAGAGATTAGCTGGTACGAGCAGTACTTC
>TRBJ1-3|NA|TRBV6-5|TRBD1
CASSPPPGGLTIYF
TGTGCCAGCAGCCCTCCCCCAGGGGGACTCACCATATATTTT
>TRBJ2-2|NA|TRBV10-1|NA
CASSELLTGELFF
TGCGCCAGCAGTGAATTGCTTACCGGGGAGCTGTTTTTT
>TRBJ2-5|NA|TRBV6-1|TRBD2
CASSASGTSGYETQYF
TGTGCCAGCAGTGCCTCGGGGACTAGCGGGTATGAGACCCAGTACTTC
>TRBJ2-3|NA|TRBV18|TRBD1
CASSTGQGAMDTQYF
TGTGCCAGCTCGACCGGACAGGGGGCCATGGATACGCAGTATTTT
>TRBJ1-6|NA|TRBV7-2|NA
CASSLKRGSPLHF
TGTGCCAGCAGCTTAAAAAGGGGTTCACCCCTCCACTTT
>TRBJ1-4|NA|TRBV18|NA
CASSRRDGEKLFF
TGTGCCAGCTCGCGAAGGGACGGTGAAAAACTGTTTTTT
>TRBJ1-3|NA|TRBV10-1|NA
CASSESRSGNTIYF
TGCGCCAGCAGTGAGTCGAGATCTGGAAACACCATATATTTT
>TRBJ2-7|NA|TRBV4-2|NA
CASSQARDWLYEQYF
TGTGCCAGCAGCCAGGCCCGGGACTGGCTCTACGAGCAGTACTTC
>TRBJ2-2|NA|TRBV25-1|TRBD1
CASSEVDGQGWYTGELFF
TGTGCCAGCAGTGAGGTCGACGGACAGGGTTGGTACACCGGGGAGCTGTTTTTT
>TRBJ1-2|once|TRBV7-8|TRBD1
CASSLGRGRDFTF
TGTGCCAGCAGCTTAGGCAGGGGGCGCGATTTCACCTTC
>TRBJ2-5|NA|TRBV6-5|NA
CASSYQIGTETQYF
TGTGCCAGCAGTTACCAAATAGGGACAGAGACCCAGTACTTC
>TRBJ2-2|NA|TRBV4-2|TRBD2
CASSQDTSGGTGELFF
TGTGCCAGCAGCCAAGATACTAGCGGAGGCACCGGGGAGCTGTTTTTT
>TRBJ2-7|NA|TRBV5-1|TRBD2
CASSLGWTSGSGEQYF
TGCGCCAGCAGCTTGGGGTGGACTAGCGGGAGCGGCGAGCAGTACTTC
>TRBJ1-1|NA|TRBV18|NA
CASSLSGNTEAFF
TGTGCCAGCTCCCTCAGCGGGAACACTGAAGCTTTCTTT
>TRBJ2-7|NA|TRBV5-1|TRBD2
CASSFSGNEAEQYF
TGCGCCAGCAGCTTTAGCGGGAACGAGGCCGAGCAGTACTTC
>TRBJ1-2|NA|TRBV5-1|NA
CASSFAGAKNYGYTF
TGCGCCAGCAGCTTTGCAGGGGCGAAAAACTATGGCTACACCTTC
>TRBJ2-7|NA|TRBV29-1|TRBD2
CSVLSGSSYEQYF
TGCAGCGTTCTTAGCGGGAGCTCCTACGAGCAGTACTTC
>TRBJ2-7|few|TRBV23-1|TRBD1
CASSHFTRQGAGEQYF
TGCGCCAGCAGTCACTTCACGAGACAGGGGGCGGGAGAGCAGTACTTC
>TRBJ1-2|NA|TRBV6-1|NA
CASSEDASGDYGYTF
TGTGCCAGCAGTGAAGACGCCTCGGGGGACTATGGCTACACCTTC
>TRBJ2-3|NA|TRBV4-1|TRBD2
CASSQLPGLAGGLVDTQYF
TGCGCCAGCAGCCAGCTTCCGGGACTAGCGGGAGGGTTGGTCGATACGCAGTATTTT
>TRBJ2-3|NA|TRBV5-6|TRBD1
CASSFGTGRADTQYF
TGTGCCAGCAGCTTTGGGACAGGGAGAGCAGATACGCAGTATTTT
>TRBJ2-1|NA|TRBV28|TRBD2
CASTLGTSGRAYNEQFF
TGTGCCAGCACTCTAGGGACTAGCGGGAGGGCCTACAATGAGCAGTTCTTC
>TRBJ2-2|once|TRBV5-1|TRBD2
CASSLTSGRDTGELFF
TGCGCCAGCAGCCTGACTAGCGGGAGGGACACCGGGGAGCTGTTTTTT
>TRBJ2-4|once|TRBV5-1|NA
CASSLGGPPANIQYF
TGCGCCAGCAGCTTAGGCGGACCCCCGGCAAACATTCAGTACTTC
>TRBJ2-7|NA|TRBV11-2|NA
CASSHPRPYEQYF
TGTGCCAGCAGCCACCCTCGTCCCTACGAGCAGTACTTC
>TRBJ1-2|NA|TRBV4-1|NA
CASSHWSSGVGYTF
TGCGCCAGCAGCCATTGGTCCTCGGGTGTCGGCTACACCTTC
>TRBJ2-3|NA|TRBV15|TRBD2
CATSSGLAGVTDTQYF
TGTGCCACCAGCAGTGGCCTAGCGGGAGTTACAGATACGCAGTATTTT